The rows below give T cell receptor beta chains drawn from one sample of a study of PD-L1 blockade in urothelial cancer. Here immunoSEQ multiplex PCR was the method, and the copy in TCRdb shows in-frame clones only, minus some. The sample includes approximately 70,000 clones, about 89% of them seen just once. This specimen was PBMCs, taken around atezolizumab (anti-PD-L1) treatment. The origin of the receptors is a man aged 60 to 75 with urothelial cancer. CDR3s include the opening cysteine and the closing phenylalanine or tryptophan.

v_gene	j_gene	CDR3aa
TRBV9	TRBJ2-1	CASGRGTSGRAEFF
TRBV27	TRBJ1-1	CASSLERGGIAEAFF
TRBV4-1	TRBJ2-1	CASSRERGATYNEQFF
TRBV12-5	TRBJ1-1	CASGLSDTEAFF
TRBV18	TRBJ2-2	CASSPPSTGELFF
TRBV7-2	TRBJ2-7	CASSLTGTSGTGQYF
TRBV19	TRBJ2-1	CASSGLAIFNEQFF
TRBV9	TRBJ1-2	CASSEQGREGYTF
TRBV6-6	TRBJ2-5	CASSYPQGQRETQYF
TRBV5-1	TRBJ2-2	CASSLLQGPTNTGELFF
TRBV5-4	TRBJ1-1	CASNRPGQGSLDGGEAFF
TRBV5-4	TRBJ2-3	CASSTRLAGGPDTQYF
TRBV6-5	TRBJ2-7	CASSYKDRGYEQYF
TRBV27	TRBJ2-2	CASSWDYRTGELFF
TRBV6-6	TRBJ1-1	CASSTFEETEAFF
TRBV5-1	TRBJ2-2	CASSLDAAGGTGELFF
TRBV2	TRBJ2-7	CASMGRASYEQYF
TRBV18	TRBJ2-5	CASSPQGGQETQYF
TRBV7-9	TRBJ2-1	CASSPLVGLAVYNEQFF
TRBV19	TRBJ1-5	CASSMLGDSNQPQHF
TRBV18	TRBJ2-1	CASSPTSGEQFF
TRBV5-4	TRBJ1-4	CASSPRTQGNEKLFF
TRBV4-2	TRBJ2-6	CASSQDKYTGANVLTF
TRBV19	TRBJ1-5	CASSPRVLNQPQHF
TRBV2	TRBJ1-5	CASSGAGYYQPQHF
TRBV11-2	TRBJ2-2	CASSFRRGSGTGELFF